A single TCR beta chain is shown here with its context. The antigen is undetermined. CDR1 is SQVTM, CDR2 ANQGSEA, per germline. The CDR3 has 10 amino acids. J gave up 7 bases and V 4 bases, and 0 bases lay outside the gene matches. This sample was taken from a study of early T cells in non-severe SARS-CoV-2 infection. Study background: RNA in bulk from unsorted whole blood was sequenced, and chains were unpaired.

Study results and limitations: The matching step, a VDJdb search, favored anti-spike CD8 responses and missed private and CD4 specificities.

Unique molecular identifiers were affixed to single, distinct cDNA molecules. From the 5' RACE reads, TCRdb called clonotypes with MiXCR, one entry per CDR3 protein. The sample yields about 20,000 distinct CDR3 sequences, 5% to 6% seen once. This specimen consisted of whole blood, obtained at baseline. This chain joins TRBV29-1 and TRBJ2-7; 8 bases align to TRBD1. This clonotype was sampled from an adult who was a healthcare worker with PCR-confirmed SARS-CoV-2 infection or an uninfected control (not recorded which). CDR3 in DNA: TGCAGCGTTGGGGACAGGGAGCAGTACTTC. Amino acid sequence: CSVGDREQYF.